This T cell receptor beta chain comes out of a study of response to subunit inactivated influenza vaccine listed by TCRdb under 2018. As for the study more broadly: To follow how T cells responded to a trivalent subunit inactivated influenza vaccine, the researchers relied on deep quantitative profiling of the T cell receptor repertoire.

Turning to this clonotype: The target of this receptor is not known. A read error may be the cause here, since a much bigger clone is one base away.

Study-level results and caveats: It was suggested by the authors that each seasonal influenza vaccination may recruit only a limited number of new T cells.

Including the terminal cysteine and phenylalanine, the CDR3 comprises 16 residues. Left in the record is the CDR3 DNA by itself, 48 bases read in frame from the first base. From V the trimming removes 3 bases and from J it removes 4 bases, while the gene matches leave 10 bases of the junction unaccounted for. CDR1 and CDR2 are read off the germline V gene as SGHRS and YFSETQ. Receptor libraries were prepared by RT-PCR. Sequencing relied on an Illumina HiSeq 2500. TCRdb cleaned the public reads at Q25 with fastp, built clones with MiXCR and kept in-frame beta chains. Rows matching on CDR3 protein sequence are summarized as one entry with the most common DNA and genes. A total of around 250,000 distinct CDR3 sequences appear in this sample, over 9% of them only once. The biggest ten clones account for approximately 8.3% of the sample.

The source is a man in his forties or fifties who received an inactivated influenza vaccine. Donor details come from another sample of the same person, matched by shared clones. The source was non-naive T cells sorted from PBMCs, collected 14 days before vaccination. The cell subset or site label, read with the paper, signifies: memory T cell fraction. The rearranged segments are TRBV5-1 and TRBJ2-1; 7 of the junction bases match TRBD2. The encoded CDR3 is CASSSGTTGLYNEQFF. The nucleotides read TGCGCCAGCAGCTCCGGGACTACCGGTTTATACAATGAGCAGTTCTTC.